This T cell receptor beta chain stems from a study of blood T cell repertoires in COVID-19. At the level of the study: Italy, Spain and the United States were the sources of the convalescent and acute COVID-19 samples.

Study processing details: Estimation of nucleated cell counts relied on the amplification of reference gene primers. Here immunoSEQ multiplex PCR was the method, and the copy in TCRdb shows in-frame clones only, minus some. V and J calls and clone size follow that table, whereas D and trimming were derived from the DNA. The sample carries roughly 79,000 clones, about 87% recorded once. The ends were cut back, 6 bases at V and 6 bases at J, with 6 bases in the middle. The germline V gene encodes CDR1 LNHDA and CDR2 SQIVND (reference sequence). The CDR3 totals 11 residues. The TCR sequence derives from a man aged 50 to 59 with active COVID-19. What was sequenced was peripheral blood. The chain is built from TRBV19 and TRBJ1-3; no definite D call. The CDR3: CASRLQNTIYF. The CDR3 bases are TGTGCCAGTAGACTGCAAAACACCATATATTTT. Supplemented by reference TRBV19 and TRBJ1-3, the full variable domain reads DGGITQSPKYLFRKEGQNVTLSCEQNLNHDAMYWYRQDPGQGLRLIYYSQIVNDFQKGDIAEGYSVSREKKESFPLTVTSAQKNPTAFYLCASRLQNTIYFGEGSWLTVV.